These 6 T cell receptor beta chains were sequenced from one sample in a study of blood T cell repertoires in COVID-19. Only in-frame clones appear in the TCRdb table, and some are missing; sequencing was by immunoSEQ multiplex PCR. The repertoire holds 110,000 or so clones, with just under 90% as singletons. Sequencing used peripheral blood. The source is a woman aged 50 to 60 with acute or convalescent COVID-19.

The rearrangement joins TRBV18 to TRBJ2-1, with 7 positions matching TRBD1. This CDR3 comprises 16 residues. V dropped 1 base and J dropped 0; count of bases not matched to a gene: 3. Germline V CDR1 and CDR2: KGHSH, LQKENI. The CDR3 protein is CASSPQGAGSYNEQFF. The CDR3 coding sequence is TGTGCCAGCTCACCACAGGGGGCCGGCTCCTACAATGAGCAGTTCTTC.

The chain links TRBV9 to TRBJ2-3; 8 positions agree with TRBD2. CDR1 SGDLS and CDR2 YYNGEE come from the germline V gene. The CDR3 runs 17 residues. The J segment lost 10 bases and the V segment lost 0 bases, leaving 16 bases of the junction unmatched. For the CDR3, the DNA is TGTGCCAGCAGCGTAGGATTGCGGGGGGATCCCTGGAGGGCGCAGTATTTT. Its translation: CASSVGLRGDPWRAQYF.

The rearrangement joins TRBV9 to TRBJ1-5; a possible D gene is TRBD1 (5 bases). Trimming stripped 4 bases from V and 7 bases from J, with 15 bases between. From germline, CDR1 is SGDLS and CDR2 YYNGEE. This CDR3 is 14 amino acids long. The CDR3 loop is CASSSGGPGQPQHF. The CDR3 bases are TGTGCCAGCAGCTCGGGGGGACCCGGGCAGCCCCAGCATTTT.

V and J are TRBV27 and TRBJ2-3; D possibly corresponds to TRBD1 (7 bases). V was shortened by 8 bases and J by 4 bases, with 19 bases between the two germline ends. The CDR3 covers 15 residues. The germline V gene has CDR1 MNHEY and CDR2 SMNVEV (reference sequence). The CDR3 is CASYGGQGVADTQYF. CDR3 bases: TGTGCCAGCTACGGAGGGCAGGGGGTTGCAGATACGCAGTATTTT.

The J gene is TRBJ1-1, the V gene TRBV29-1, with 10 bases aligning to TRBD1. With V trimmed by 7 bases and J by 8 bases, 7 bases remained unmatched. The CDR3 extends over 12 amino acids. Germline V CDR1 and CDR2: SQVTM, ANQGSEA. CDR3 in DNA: TGCAGCGAAACCGGGACAGGGGCAGAAGCTTTCTTT. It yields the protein CSETGTGAEAFF.

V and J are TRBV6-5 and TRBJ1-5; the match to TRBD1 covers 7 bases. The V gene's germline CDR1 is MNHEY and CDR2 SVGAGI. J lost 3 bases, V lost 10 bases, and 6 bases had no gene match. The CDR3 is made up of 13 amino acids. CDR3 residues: CATQQGINQPQHF. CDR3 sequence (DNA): TGTGCCACGCAACAGGGGATCAATCAGCCCCAGCATTTT.